This T cell receptor beta chain stems from a study of cytomegalovirus exposure and HLA in healthy donors. Study-wide background: For the 300 to 450 genotyped donors, roughly 81% fell within the Caucasian-associated ancestry cluster.

PCR used 60 Vbeta primers and 13 Jbeta primers. The protocol was immunoSEQ multiplex PCR, while the TCRdb copy is restricted to in-frame clones and leaves out a portion. Of under 150,000 clones detected, roughly 71% appear once; the ten largest clones hold 7.5% to 9%. On this clone: The antigen is undetermined.

Notes on the study in general: TRBV6-2, TRBV6-3 and some other V segments were unresolvable in 87-base-pair reads. In all likelihood, a cluster of highly shared sequence variants was a sequencing artifact. An Asian-associated ancestry cluster reportedly showed fewer N-insertions than the roughly 700-donor mean in a later analysis.

Trimming removed 3 bases at V and 3 bases at J, with 10 bases between. The CDR3 extends over 14 amino acids. Looked up from germline, CDR1 is SGHRS and CDR2 is YFSETQ. The clonotype comes from a man in his late teens or twenties in good health and CMV-seropositive. The sequencing input was PBMCs. This rearrangement joins TRBV5-1 to TRBJ2-1, with a weak D call TRBD2 (6 bases). In nucleotides, the CDR3 is TGCGCCAGCAGCTCAACCGGGGGCTACAATGAGCAGTTCTTC. It specifies CASSSTGGYNEQFF.